The 27 T cell receptor beta chains listed next were all sequenced from one sample in a study of cytomegalovirus exposure and HLA in healthy donors. PCR primers comprised 60 Vbeta and 13 Jbeta primers. The assay was immunoSEQ multiplex PCR, and TCRdb's table has in-frame clones only and misses some. Found here are approximately 84,000 clones, around 80% of them singletons; the top ten hold roughly 2.5%. The specimen sequenced was PBMCs. The origin of the receptors is a male donor in good health and CMV-seropositive.

As DNA, the CDR3 is TGTGCCTGGAGTCCTAGCGGGAGCTCCTACGAGCAGTACTTC. Encoded protein: CAWSPSGSSYEQYF. The J gene is TRBJ2-5, the V gene TRBV30; TRBD2 aligns across 10 bases. The J call is in doubt because the DNA end fits TRBJ2-7 better. CDR3 size: 14 residues. Germline V gene lookup returns CDR1 GTSNPN and CDR2 SVGIG (reference sequence).

About this clone: Within the sample, other DNA sequences also encode this same CDR3. The chain uses TRBV5-4 and TRBJ2-7, with 7 bases fitting TRBD2. CDR1 is SGHNT and CDR2 is YYREEE in the germline V gene (reference sequence). The CDR3 totals 14 residues. V lost 0 bases to trimming and J lost 3 bases; unmatched junction nucleotides: 3. This CDR3 is CASSLGRTSYEQYF. The CDR3 coding sequence is TGTGCCAGCAGCTTGGGCCGGACTAGCTACGAGCAGTACTTC.

A single count supports this clone. The chain is built from TRBV2 and TRBJ2-7; unclear D gene. The CDR3 is made up of 12 amino acids. Per the germline V gene, CDR1 is SNHLY and CDR2 is FYNNEI. V lost 3 bases, J lost 2 bases, and 5 bases lay in between. The CDR3 bases are TGTGCCAGCAGTGAGAGTCCCTACGAGCAGTACTTC. Its protein product is CASSESPYEQYF.

This chain links TRBV9 with TRBJ2-6; TRBD2 matches 7 bases. CDR3 length: 20 residues. Trimming removed 0 bases from V and 1 base from J; junction bases left unmatched: 13. Germline values: CDR1 SGDLS, CDR2 YYNGEE. The CDR3 loop reads CASSVVVGSGKHSGANVLTF. DNA of the CDR3: TGTGCCAGCAGCGTAGTAGTAGGGAGCGGGAAGCATTCTGGGGCCAACGTCCTGACTTTC. Full variable domain (missing parts from reference TRBV9 and TRBJ2-6): DSGVTQTPKHLITATGQRVTLRCSPRSGDLSVYWYQQSLDQGLQFLIQYYNGEERAKGNILERFSAQQFPDLHSELNLSSLELGDSALYFCASSVVVGSGKHSGANVLTFGAGSRLTVL.

This clone has just a few counts. The CDR3 spells CASSFGDRVFYGYTF. CDR3 coding DNA: TGTGCCAGCAGTTTTGGGGACAGGGTTTTCTATGGCTACACCTTC. V usage is TRBV28 and J usage is TRBJ1-2, with TRBD1 identical over 9 bases. Looked up from germline, CDR1 is MDHEN and CDR2 is SYDVKM. V lost 3 bases to trimming and J lost 4 bases; unmatched junction nucleotides: 6. This CDR3 is 15 amino acids long.

The chain combines TRBV30 with TRBJ2-7, with D maybe TRBD2 (5 bases). Trimming left V 2 bases short and J 2 bases short, with 10 bases between. The CDR3 consists of 13 residues. Germline V gene lookup returns CDR1 GTSNPN and CDR2 SVGIG (reference sequence). The CDR3 reads CAWSSSGAYEQYF. For the CDR3, the DNA is TGTGCCTGGAGTAGCTCCGGGGCCTACGAGCAGTACTTC. Full variable domain (missing parts from reference TRBV30 and TRBJ2-7): SQTIHQWPATLVQPVGSPLSLECTVEGTSNPNLYWYRQAAGRGLQLLFYSVGIGQISSEVPQNLSASRPQDRQFILSSKKLLLSDSGFYLCAWSSSGAYEQYFGPGTRLTVT.

The chain joins TRBV10-3 to TRBJ2-7, with 9 bases identical to TRBD2. The trim removed 3 bases at V and 7 bases at J, leaving 13 bases unmatched. The CDR3 spans 16 residues. Germline CDR1 ENHRY, CDR2 SYGVKD. CDR3 region: CAISEWSSGNLGEQYF. For the CDR3, the DNA is TGTGCCATCAGTGAATGGTCTAGCGGGAACCTGGGTGAGCAGTACTTC.

This chain joins TRBV6-5 and TRBJ2-5; D remains unclear. The DNA end favors TRBJ2-7, so the J call may be wrong. The CDR3 has 15 amino acids. Germline assignment: CDR1 MNHEY and CDR2 SVGAGI. The CDR3 sequence is CASSYSNLGSYEQYF. The CDR3, as DNA: TGTGCCAGCAGTTACTCGAATCTGGGCAGCTACGAGCAGTACTTC.

The chain employs TRBV7-3 and TRBJ2-1; 12 nucleotides line up with TRBD2. Trimming at V came to 5 bases and at J to 9 bases, leaving 11 bases not matched to a gene. The CDR3 runs to 16 residues. Germline CDR1 SGHTA, CDR2 FQGTGA. The CDR3 DNA reads as TGTGCCAGCAGCCCGGGGGTGACTAGCGGGAGTAGTGAGCAGTTCTTC. Translation gives CASSPGVTSGSSEQFF. The full variable domain, completed using reference TRBV7-3 and TRBJ2-1, is GAGVSQTPSNKVTEKGKYVELRCDPISGHTALYWYRQSLGQGPEFLIYFQGTGAADDSGLPNDRFFAVRPEGSVSTLKIQRTERGDSAVYLCASSPGVTSGSSEQFFGPGTRLTVL.

The chain has TRBV19 and TRBJ2-7; 8 nucleotides line up with TRBD1. After removal of 6 bases from V and 2 bases from J, the junction contained 9 bases not matched to a gene. Germline CDR1 LNHDA, CDR2 SQIVND (reference sequence). The CDR3 extends over 15 amino acids. In nucleotides, the CDR3 is TGTGCCAGTAGGGAAGGGACAGGACAACCCTACGAGCAGTACTTC. Translation gives CASREGTGQPYEQYF.

This clone has more than one count but fewer than ten. The V gene is TRBV18, the J gene TRBJ2-1; D gene uncertain. The CDR3 sequence is 16 residues long. V lost 2 bases, J lost 4 bases, and 15 bases lay in between. Germline assignment: CDR1 KGHSH and CDR2 LQKENI. The CDR3 nucleotides read TGTGCCAGCTCACCAACGAGGATCGGTGGGTACAATGAGCAGTTCTTC. Translation gives CASSPTRIGGYNEQFF.

The chain employs TRBV10-1 and TRBJ1-4; TRBD1 might be the D (6 bases). The germline gives CDR1 WNHNN, CDR2 SYGVQD (reference sequence). V gave up 2 bases and J gave up 0 bases, with 10 bases separating them. The CDR3 length is 16 residues. The CDR3 nucleotides read TGCGCCAGCAGTGAGGGACAGTTAGCAACTAATGAAAAACTGTTTTTT. It codes for CASSEGQLATNEKLFF.

The chain combines TRBV5-8 with TRBJ2-2; unclear D gene. The CDR3 consists of 14 residues. V lost 2 bases and J lost 5, with 10 bases in between. Germline-derived CDR1 and CDR2 are SGHTS and YDEGEE. The CDR3 sequence is CASSFYRSTGELFF. The DNA of the CDR3 is TGTGCCAGCAGCTTCTATCGTTCAACCGGGGAGCTGTTTTTT.

The rearrangement uses TRBV15 and TRBJ1-6, with TRBD1 matching 10 bases. V was pared by 3 bases and J by 5 bases, with 1 base of the junction left unmatched. Germline CDR1 is LNHNV and CDR2 is YYDKDF (reference sequence). The CDR3 consists of 15 residues. The chain's CDR3 is CATSRDRGDNSPLHF. The DNA of the CDR3 is TGTGCCACCAGCAGGGACAGGGGGGATAATTCACCCCTCCACTTT. Full variable domain (remainder filled in from reference TRBV15 and TRBJ1-6): DAMVIQNPRYQVTQFGKPVTLSCSQTLNHNVMYWYQQKSSQAPKLLFHYYDKDFNNEADTPDNFQSRRPNTSFCFLDIRSPGLGDTAMYLCATSRDRGDNSPLHFGNGTRLTVT.

This clone was detected only once. This chain connects TRBV18 to TRBJ2-7, with 9 bases matching TRBD1. This CDR3 has 15 amino acids. V was clipped by 3 bases and J by 6 bases; unmatched bases: 9. The V gene's germline CDR1 is KGHSH and CDR2 LQKENI. The CDR3 bases are TGTGCCAGCTCACCGGGACAGGGCACCCTCGGCGAGCAGTACTTC. Protein sequence: CASSPGQGTLGEQYF.

V gene TRBV28 combines with J gene TRBJ2-5, with 11 bases matching TRBD1. The CDR3 runs 15 residues. Germline V gene data show CDR1 as MDHEN and CDR2 as SYDVKM. Germline trimming cut 4 bases from V and 5 bases from J; bases unmatched to any gene: 6. The CDR3 loop is CASSSPGQGGETQYF. For the CDR3, the DNA is TGTGCCAGCAGTTCCCCGGGACAGGGGGGGGAGACCCAGTACTTC.

J is TRBJ2-3 and V is TRBV9; TRBD2 matches 9 bases. The CDR3 length is 13 residues. After removal of 3 bases from V and 14 bases from J, the junction contained 10 bases not matched to a gene. CDR1 is SGDLS, CDR2 YYNGEE, per germline. CDR3 nucleotides: TGTGCCAGCAGCGACGGGGGACTAGCAGTCCTGTATTTT. Translation: CASSDGGLAVLYF.

This rearrangement joins TRBV29-1 to TRBJ2-7; D is uncertain. CDR3 length: 12 amino acids. Trimming left V 5 bases short and J 0 bases short, with 8 bases between. Germline V lookup: CDR1 SQVTM, CDR2 ANQGSEA. The CDR3 protein is CSVLRSSYEQYF. CDR3 bases: TGCAGCGTTCTGCGGAGCTCCTACGAGCAGTACTTC.

This clone was seen a handful of times. The chain's CDR3 is CASSLVGDREETQYF. CDR3 in DNA: TGCGCCAGCAGCTTGGTGGGGGACAGAGAAGAGACCCAGTACTTC. The chain links TRBV5-1 to TRBJ2-5, with 7 nucleotides matching TRBD1. The V gene's germline CDR1 is SGHRS and CDR2 YFSETQ. This CDR3 has 15 residues. The J segment lost 3 bases and the V segment lost 0 bases, leaving 5 bases of the junction unmatched.

This chain uses TRBV7-2 with TRBJ2-7, with 7 nucleotides matching TRBD1. Unmatched junction bases numbered 7, after V lost 5 bases and J lost 3 bases. Per germline, CDR1 SGHTA and CDR2 FQGNSA. The CDR3 is made up of 14 amino acids. For the CDR3, the DNA is TGTGCCAGCAGCCCTCGGGACAGCCTCTACGAGCAGTACTTC. Its protein product is CASSPRDSLYEQYF.

This clone has just one count. The chain uses TRBV14 and TRBJ1-1; maybe TRBD1 (6 bases). CDR3 length: 13 amino acids. The ends were cut back, 3 bases at V and 7 bases at J, with 12 bases in the middle. Germline CDR1 SGHDN, CDR2 FVKESK. CDR3: CASSQQLTGEAFF. In DNA, the CDR3 is TGTGCCAGCAGCCAGCAACTGACAGGTGAAGCTTTCTTT.

For this clone: One junction end does not reproduce the germline sequence, and a read error may be involved. J is TRBJ1-4 and V is TRBV28; D is unclear. Germline V lookup: CDR1 MDHEN, CDR2 SYDVKM. This CDR3 spans 14 amino acids. The DNA of the CDR3 is TGTGCCAGCAGTTCCGGGTCCACTAGTGAAAAACTGTTTTTT. It codes for CASSSGSTSEKLFF.

The chain combines TRBV2 with TRBJ2-2; D unclear. CDR1 and CDR2 (germline): SNHLY, FYNNEI. The V end was cut by 2 bases, the J end by 1 base, with 8 bases between. The CDR3 spans 15 residues. DNA of the CDR3: TGTGCCAGCAGTGAAATGCGGCAGAACACCGGGGAGCTGTTTTTT. This translates into CASSEMRQNTGELFF.

This clone was seen a single time. V and J are TRBV13 and TRBJ2-3, with a possible D match to TRBD2 (6 bases). Trimming left V 1 base short and J 2 bases short, with 13 bases between. Germline CDR1 PRHDT, CDR2 FYEKMQ (reference sequence). The CDR3 is made up of 16 amino acids. In nucleotides, the CDR3 is TGTGCCAGCAGCTTAGTGTCGGTAGCGGTCACAGATACGCAGTATTTT. This encodes CASSLVSVAVTDTQYF.

J is TRBJ2-1 and V is TRBV9; weak D call: TRBD1 (5 bases). The length of the CDR3 is 14 residues. Germline lookup yields CDR1 SGDLS and CDR2 YYNGEE. Trimming cost V 2 bases and J 8 bases, with 14 bases left between them. The CDR3 loop is CASSVDTKGYEQFF. DNA of the CDR3: TGTGCCAGCAGCGTTGACACCAAGGGGTATGAGCAGTTCTTC.

The chain uses TRBV28 and TRBJ2-7, with TRBD1 as a possible D gene (5 bases). Germline CDR1 is MDHEN and CDR2 is SYDVKM. V lost 1 base, J lost 6 bases, and 13 bases lay in between. This CDR3 has 14 amino acids. This chain's CDR3 is CASSLLGQGGEQYF. Here the CDR3 DNA reads TGTGCCAGCAGTTTATTAGGTCAGGGTGGCGAGCAGTACTTC.

The chain links TRBV4-3 to TRBJ2-7; D is perhaps TRBD2 (6 bases). The CDR3 runs 15 residues. Germline CDR1 is LGHNA and CDR2 is YSLEER. The V and J ends lost 0 bases and 5 bases respectively, with 14 bases between them. This chain's CDR3 is CASSQDSAGINEQYF. The CDR3 bases are TGCGCCAGCAGCCAAGATTCGGCGGGAATCAACGAGCAGTACTTC.